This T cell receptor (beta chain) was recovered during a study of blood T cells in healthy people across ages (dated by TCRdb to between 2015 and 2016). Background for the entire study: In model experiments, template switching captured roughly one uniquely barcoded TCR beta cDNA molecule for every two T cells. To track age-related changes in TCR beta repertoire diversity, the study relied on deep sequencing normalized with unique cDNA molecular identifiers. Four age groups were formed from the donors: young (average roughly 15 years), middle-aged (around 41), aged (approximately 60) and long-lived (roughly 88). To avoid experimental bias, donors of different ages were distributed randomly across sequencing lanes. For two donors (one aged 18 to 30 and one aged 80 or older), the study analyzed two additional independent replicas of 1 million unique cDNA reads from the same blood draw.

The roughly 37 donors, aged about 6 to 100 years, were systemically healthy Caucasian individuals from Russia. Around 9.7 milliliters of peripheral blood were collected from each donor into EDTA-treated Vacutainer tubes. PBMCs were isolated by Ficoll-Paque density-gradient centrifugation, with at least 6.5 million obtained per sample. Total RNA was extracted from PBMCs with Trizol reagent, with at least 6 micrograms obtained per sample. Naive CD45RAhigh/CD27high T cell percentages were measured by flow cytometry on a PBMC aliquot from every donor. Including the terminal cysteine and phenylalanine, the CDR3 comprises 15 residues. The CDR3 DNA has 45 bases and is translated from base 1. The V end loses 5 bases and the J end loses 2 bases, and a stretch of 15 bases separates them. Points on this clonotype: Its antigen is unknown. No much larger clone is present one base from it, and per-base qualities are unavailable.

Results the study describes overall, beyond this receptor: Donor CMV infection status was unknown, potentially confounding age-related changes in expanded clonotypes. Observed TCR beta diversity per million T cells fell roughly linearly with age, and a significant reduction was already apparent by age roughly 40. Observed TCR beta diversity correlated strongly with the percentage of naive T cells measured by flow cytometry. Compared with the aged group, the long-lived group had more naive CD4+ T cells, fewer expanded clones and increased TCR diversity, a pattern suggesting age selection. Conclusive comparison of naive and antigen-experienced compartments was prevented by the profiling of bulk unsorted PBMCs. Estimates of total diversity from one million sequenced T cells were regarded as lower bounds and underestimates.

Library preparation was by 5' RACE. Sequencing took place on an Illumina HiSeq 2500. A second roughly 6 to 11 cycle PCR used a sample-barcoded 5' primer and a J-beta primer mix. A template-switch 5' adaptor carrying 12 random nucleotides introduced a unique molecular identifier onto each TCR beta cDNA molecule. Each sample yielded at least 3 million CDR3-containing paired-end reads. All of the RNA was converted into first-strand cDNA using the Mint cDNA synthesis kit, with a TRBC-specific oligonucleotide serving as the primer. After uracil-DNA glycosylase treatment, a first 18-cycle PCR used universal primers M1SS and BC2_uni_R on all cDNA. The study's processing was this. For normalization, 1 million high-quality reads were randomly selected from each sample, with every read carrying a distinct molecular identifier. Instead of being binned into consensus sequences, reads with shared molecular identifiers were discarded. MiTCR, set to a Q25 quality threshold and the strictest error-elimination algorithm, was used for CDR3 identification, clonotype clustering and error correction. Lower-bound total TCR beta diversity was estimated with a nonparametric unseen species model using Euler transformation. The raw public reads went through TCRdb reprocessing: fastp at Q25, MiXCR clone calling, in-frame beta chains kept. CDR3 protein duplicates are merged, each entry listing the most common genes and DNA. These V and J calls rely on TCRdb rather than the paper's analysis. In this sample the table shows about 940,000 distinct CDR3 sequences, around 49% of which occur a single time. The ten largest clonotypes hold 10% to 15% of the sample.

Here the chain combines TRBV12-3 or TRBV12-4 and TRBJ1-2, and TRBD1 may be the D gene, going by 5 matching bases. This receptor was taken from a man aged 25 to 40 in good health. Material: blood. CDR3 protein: CASSLYQTANYGYTF. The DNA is TGTGCCAGCAGTCTATACCAGACAGCCAACTATGGCTACACCTTC.